The present T cell receptor beta chain was sequenced within a study of blood T cell repertoires in COVID-19. Sequencing was performed with immunoSEQ multiplex PCR; in TCRdb, only in-frame clones are kept and a portion is missing. The sample records hundreds of thousands of clones, 82% being singletons. This CDR3 is 15 amino acids long. CDR1 and CDR2 from the germline V gene are SNHLY and FYNNEI. V lost 3 bases to trimming and J lost 13 bases; unmatched junction nucleotides: 10. Each participant's cohort was designated according to participant-reported clinical history. The TCR was taken from a woman aged 55-69 years who had recovered from COVID-19. The sample taken for sequencing was PBMCs or T cells enriched from blood (not recorded which). The chain has TRBV2 and TRBJ2-7; TRBD2 agrees at 15 bases. The CDR3 nucleotides are TGTGCCAGCAGTGAGACTTCGGGACTAGCGGGGGGAATTTACTTC. As protein: CASSETSGLAGGIYF.